This T cell receptor beta chain was sequenced for a study of vaccination effects on CD4 cells after COVID-19. General study findings and limits: Clones that were induced by infection or by vaccine showed marked contraction late after vaccination.

Viral peptide pools were used in the ViraFEST assay to expand antigen-specific CD4+ T cells, and sequencing came afterward. A 10-day culture period preceded the isolation of CD4+ T cells. Each vaccine recipient was nucleocapsid antibody negative and had no prior SARS-CoV-2 infection. Fresh IL-2-containing medium replaced half the medium on days 3 and 7. About this clone: Antigen unknown.

Sequenced by immunoSEQ multiplex PCR; TCRdb stores in-frame clones only, minus some. The sample gives about 71,000 clones, approximately 70% of which show up once; 4% is in the top ten. The CDR3 consists of 15 residues. CDR1 is MNHEY, CDR2 SMNVEV, per germline (reference sequence). Trimming pared 4 bases from V and 6 bases from J, leaving 13 bases between. The chain couples TRBV27 to TRBJ1-6, with D hard to call. This clonotype was sampled from a human donor who received a COVID-19 vaccine. This specimen was CD4+ T cells from PBMCs cultured with HCoV-OC43 spike peptides, taken before COVID-19 vaccination. Subset of the sample: HCoV-OC43 spike overlapping peptide pool stimulation. DNA for the CDR3: TGTGCCAGCAGTTCCCTGGCGGGAGGTAATTCACCCCTCCACTTT. Its protein product is CASSSLAGGNSPLHF.